The 18 T cell receptor beta chains listed next were all sequenced from one sample in a study of blood T cell repertoires in COVID-19. Sequencing used immunoSEQ multiplex PCR; TCRdb keeps in-frame clones, though not all of them. Here the sample spans roughly 280,000 clones, about 88% being singletons. Sequencing was performed on peripheral blood. The origin of the receptors is a man in his late teens or twenties with active or convalescent COVID-19.

In DNA form, the CDR3 reads TGCGCCAGCAGCTTGGCCGGAGGACAGGGCTGGGAGACCCAGTACTTC. Translated: CASSLAGGQGWETQYF. The chain recombines TRBV5-1 with TRBJ2-5; 8 positions agree with TRBD1. The CDR3 consists of 16 residues. Trimming removed 0 bases from V and 5 bases from J; junction bases left unmatched: 9. Germline values: CDR1 SGHRS, CDR2 YFSETQ.

The V and J genes are TRBV6-2 or TRBV6-3 and TRBJ1-1; 7 bases line up with TRBD1. V lost 4 bases to trimming and J lost 3 bases; unmatched junction nucleotides: 14. The CDR3 runs to 17 residues. Per germline, CDR1 MNHEY and CDR2 SVGEGT. In DNA form, the CDR3 reads TGTGCCAGCAGTTTCGTATACAGGGGCGCTGCGGACACTGAAGCTTTCTTT. This translates into CASSFVYRGAADTEAFF.

The chain recombines TRBV24-1 with TRBJ2-2; D unclear. The germline gives CDR1 KGHDR, CDR2 SFDVKD. The V end lost 3 bases, the J end lost 5 bases, and 9 bases lay between the germline ends. The CDR3 is made up of 14 amino acids. CDR3 sequence reads: CATSDVWQTGELFF. The CDR3 nucleotides are TGTGCCACCAGTGATGTCTGGCAAACCGGGGAGCTGTTTTTT.

The chain recombines TRBV14 with TRBJ2-5, with 7 bases lining up with TRBD2. Trimming took 1 base from V and 4 from J; bases not matched to a gene: 6. The CDR3 loop spans 15 amino acids. Germline values: CDR1 SGHDN, CDR2 FVKESK. CDR3: CASSQGTRTRETQYF. DNA of the CDR3: TGTGCCAGCAGCCAAGGGACTAGGACCCGAGAGACCCAGTACTTC.

The chain has TRBV2 and TRBJ1-4; 9 bases are shared with TRBD1. This CDR3 region has 15 residues. The V and J ends lost 5 bases and 4 bases, in that order; junction bases with no gene match: 5. CDR1 is SNHLY and CDR2 is FYNNEI in the germline V gene. Written as DNA, the CDR3 is TGTGCCAGCAGTCTACAGGGGGCCAGTAATGAAAAACTGTTTTTT. This encodes CASSLQGASNEKLFF.

This clone has a handful of counts. The chain has TRBV3-1 (or the pseudogene TRBV3-2) and TRBJ2-3; TRBD2 matches 10 bases. Germline values: CDR1 LGHDT, CDR2 YNNKEL (reference sequence). J was trimmed by 6 bases and V by 2 bases; bases with no gene match: 8. The CDR3 is 16 amino acids. CDR3 sequence: CASSQLAGDLADTQYF. The CDR3 DNA reads TGTGCCAGCAGCCAACTAGCGGGAGATCTAGCTGATACGCAGTATTTT.

The chain employs TRBV2 and TRBJ1-1, with D perhaps matching TRBD1 (5 bases). Trimming left V 4 bases short and J 7 bases short, with 7 bases between. Germline loops: CDR1 SNHLY, CDR2 FYNNEI. This CDR3 comprises 11 residues. The CDR3 DNA reads TGTGCCAGCAGTGGCGACAGTGAAGCTTTCTTT. Translating gives CASSGDSEAFF.

This clone was seen a few times. The chain employs TRBV9 and TRBJ2-7; D is perhaps TRBD2 (5 bases). CDR1 and CDR2 from the germline V gene are SGDLS and YYNGEE. V was trimmed by 0 bases and J by 3 bases, leaving 13 bases between them. This CDR3 region has 15 residues. CDR3 sequence reads: CASSVEAGLIYEQYF. The CDR3 DNA reads TGTGCCAGCAGCGTAGAGGCGGGCCTAATCTACGAGCAGTACTTC.

The chain combines TRBV28 with TRBJ2-7; a possible D gene is TRBD2 (6 bases). The CDR3 has 13 residues. Germline V gene sequence: CDR1 MDHEN, CDR2 SYDVKM. The ends were cut back, 1 base at V and 5 bases at J, with 9 bases in the middle. CDR3 bases: TGTGCCAGCAGTTTATCGGGGGTCCACGAGCAGTACTTC. Translated, it gives CASSLSGVHEQYF.

This chain uses TRBV6-5 with TRBJ2-6; D is possibly TRBD1 (6 bases). Germline-derived CDR1 and CDR2 are MNHEY and SVGAGI. Trimming removed 11 bases at V and 2 bases at J, with 13 bases between. This CDR3 is 14 amino acids long. The CDR3 nucleotides read TGTGCCTGTAAGGGGGACACTGGGGCCAACGTCCTGACTTTC. Translation: CACKGDTGANVLTF.

This rearrangement joins TRBV10-3 to TRBJ2-3; 10 nucleotides match TRBD1. Germline V CDR1 and CDR2: ENHRY, SYGVKD. The trim removed 9 bases at V and 4 bases at J, leaving 13 bases unmatched. The length of the CDR3 is 16 residues. This CDR3 is CAMIRDRGLNPDTQYF. The CDR3 DNA reads as TGTGCCATGATTCGGGACAGGGGACTAAACCCAGATACGCAGTATTTT.

This clone was found once. The chain is built from TRBV29-1 and TRBJ1-2; D perhaps matches TRBD1 (5 bases). The CDR3 runs to 14 residues. The germline V and J ends were trimmed by 2 bases and 4 bases, with 14 bases remaining between them. Looked up from germline, CDR1 is SQVTM and CDR2 is ANQGSEA. CDR3 bases: TGCAGCGTTGAATGGGGGGGTCATCTCTATGGCTACACCTTC. The encoded protein is CSVEWGGHLYGYTF. Complete variable domain (other parts from reference TRBV29-1 and TRBJ1-2): SAVISQKPSRDICQRGTSLTIQCQVDSQVTMMFWYRQQPGQSLTLIATANQGSEATYESGFVIDKFPISRPNLTFSTLTVSNMSPEDSSIYLCSVEWGGHLYGYTFGSGTRLTVV.

The chain combines TRBV3-1 (or the pseudogene TRBV3-2) with TRBJ2-7; no clear D. Germline V gives CDR1 LGHDT, CDR2 YNNKEL (reference sequence). Trimming shortened V by 1 base and J by 3 bases, and 4 bases separated the two germline ends. CDR3 length: 12 residues. DNA for the CDR3: TGTGCCAGCAGCCAAGTCGGCTACGAGCAGTACTTC. Translated, it gives CASSQVGYEQYF.

This clone turned up a few times. J is TRBJ1-6 and V is TRBV2; TRBD1 aligns across 8 bases. There are 14 residues in the CDR3. Trimming cost V 6 bases and J 10 bases; bases outside gene matches: 8. Germline CDR1 is SNHLY and CDR2 is FYNNEI. CDR3 sequence (DNA): TGTGCCAGCAGAGAAAGGACAGGGCCCTCACCCCTCCACTTT. Protein sequence: CASRERTGPSPLHF.

The chain joins TRBV5-1 to TRBJ2-7, with D uncertain. The V end was cut by 0 bases, the J end by 3 bases, with 10 bases between. CDR1 is SGHRS, CDR2 YFSETQ, per germline. This CDR3 is built from 14 residues. The CDR3 loop is CASSLGGEVYEQYF. The CDR3 nucleotides read TGCGCCAGCAGCTTGGGTGGCGAGGTCTACGAGCAGTACTTC. The variable domain in full, with the rest retrieved from reference TRBV5-1 and TRBJ2-7, is KAGVTQTPRYLIKTRGQQVTLSCSPISGHRSVSWYQQTPGQGLQFLFEYFSETQRNKGNFPGRFSGRQFSNSRSEMNVSTLELGDSALYLCASSLGGEVYEQYFGPGTRLTVT.

The chain couples TRBV10-3 to TRBJ1-6; D gene uncertain. The CDR3 is 19 amino acids. From germline, CDR1 is ENHRY and CDR2 SYGVKD. The V end lost 1 base, the J end lost 0 bases, and 16 bases lay between the germline ends. CDR3 loop: CAISEWRVTGSSYNSPLHF. Written as DNA, the CDR3 is TGTGCCATCAGTGAGTGGCGCGTAACCGGGAGCTCCTATAATTCACCCCTCCACTTT.

The chain combines TRBV27 with TRBJ2-5; 12 positions agree with TRBD2. Unmatched junction bases numbered 12, after V lost 6 bases and J lost 1 base. The CDR3 length is 18 residues. CDR1 and CDR2 from the germline V gene are MNHEY and SMNVEV (reference sequence). The CDR3 is CASRPGRLAGDFQETQYF. In DNA form, the CDR3 reads TGTGCCAGCAGACCCGGTCGACTAGCGGGGGACTTCCAAGAGACCCAGTACTTC.

J is TRBJ2-1 and V is TRBV9; 7 bases fit TRBD2. CDR3 length equals 17 residues. CDR1 and CDR2 (germline): SGDLS, YYNGEE. Trimming at V came to 3 bases and at J to 2 bases, leaving 11 bases not matched to a gene. The CDR3: CASSANQRGGTYNEQFF. CDR3 sequence (DNA): TGTGCCAGCAGCGCCAACCAGCGGGGAGGAACCTACAATGAGCAGTTCTTC.